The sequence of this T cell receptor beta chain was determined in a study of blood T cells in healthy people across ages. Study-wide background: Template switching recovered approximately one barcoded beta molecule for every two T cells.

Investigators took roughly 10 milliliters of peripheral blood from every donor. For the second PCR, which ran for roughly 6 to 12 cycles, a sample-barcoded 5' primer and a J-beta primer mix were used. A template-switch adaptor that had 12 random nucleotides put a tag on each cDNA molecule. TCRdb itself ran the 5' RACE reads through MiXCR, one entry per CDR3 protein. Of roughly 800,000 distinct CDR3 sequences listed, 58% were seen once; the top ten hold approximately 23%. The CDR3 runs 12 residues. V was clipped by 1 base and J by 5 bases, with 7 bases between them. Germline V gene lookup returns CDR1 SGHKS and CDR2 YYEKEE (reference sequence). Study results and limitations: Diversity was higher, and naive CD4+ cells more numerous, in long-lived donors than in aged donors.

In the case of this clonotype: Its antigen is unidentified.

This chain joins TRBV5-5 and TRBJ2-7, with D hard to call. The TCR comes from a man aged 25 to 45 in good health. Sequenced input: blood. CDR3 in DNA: TGTGCCAGCAGCTTGCAAAGGGACGAGCAGTACTTC. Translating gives CASSLQRDEQYF. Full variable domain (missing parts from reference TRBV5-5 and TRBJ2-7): DAGVTQSPTHLIKTRGQQVTLRCSPISGHKSVSWYQQVLGQGPQFIFQYYEKEERGRGNFPDRFSARQFPNYSSELNVNALLLGDSALYLCASSLQRDEQYFGPGTRLTVT.